The source of this T cell receptor beta chain is a study of naive and memory T cell subsets. Both TRBC1 and TRBC2 were covered by a beta constant-region primer of two equimolar oligonucleotides. Nested alpha and beta constant-region primers with the SP2 primer drove four PCR rounds on ligated cDNA. A single record per CDR3 protein comes from TCRdb applying MiXCR to the UMI-ligation and nested PCR reads. The sample holds tens of thousands of distinct CDR3 sequences; approximately 10% are singletons and the top ten take around 0.13%. CMV status came from CD4+ T cell IFNgamma after overnight CMV lysate stimulation of fresh PBMCs. General study findings and limits: Especially in CD8 cells, naive repertoires contained a few larger clonotypes, possibly CD45RA-re-expressing memory cells.

This clonotype has a handful of counts. What it recognizes is unknown. The sample consisted of naive CD4+ T cells from blood. This TCR was recovered from a human donor in good health.

CDR3 nucleotides: TGTGCCAGCAGTCTCCTTCTCGGACTAGAGTACGGTAATGAGCAGTTCTTC. Protein product: CASSLLLGLEYGNEQFF. The genes are TRBV6-2 or TRBV6-3 and TRBJ2-1; 7 nucleotides match TRBD2. The V and J ends lost 5 bases and 7 bases, in that order; junction bases with no gene match: 17. The V gene's germline CDR1 is MNHEY and CDR2 SVGEGT. This CDR3 region has 17 residues.